The 3 T cell receptor beta chains below come from one sample, sequenced in a study of control samples from healthy donors and cancer patients. Clones were sequenced by immunoSEQ multiplex PCR, and TCRdb holds only the in-frame ones, with some missing. The table includes roughly 190,000 clones, 91% detected once. Sequencing was performed on blood. These receptors were collected from a woman in her twenties or thirties in good health.

J is TRBJ2-7 and V is TRBV6-6; D unclear. Germline CDR1 reads MNHNY; CDR2 reads SVGAGI (reference sequence). CDR3 length equals 13 residues. The V gene lost 5 bases and the J gene lost 0 bases, with 8 bases spanning the gap. CDR3 nucleotide sequence: TGTGCCAGCAGTGGGGTTTCCTCCTACGAGCAGTACTTC. This codes for CASSGVSSYEQYF.

This chain joins TRBV6-1 and TRBJ2-7; D is uncertain. This CDR3 contains 13 residues. Trimming shortened V by 1 base and J by 1 base, and 5 bases separated the two germline ends. The V gene's germline CDR1 is MNHNS and CDR2 SASEGT. The CDR3 region is CASSEVFSYEQYF. CDR3 DNA sequence: TGTGCCAGCAGTGAAGTCTTTTCCTACGAGCAGTACTTC.

This clone was seen just once. The rearrangement uses TRBV21-1 and TRBJ1-2. TRBV21-1 is designated a pseudogene. This CDR3 spans 15 amino acids. In DNA form, the CDR3 reads TGTGCCAGCAGCAAAGCGCTTTTCCCCGGGTGTGGCTACACCTTC. It yields the protein CASSKALFPGCGYTF.